This passage covers 8 T cell receptor beta chains from one sample sequenced in a study of cytomegalovirus exposure and HLA in healthy donors. TCRdb keeps only in-frame clones here, not all; method: immunoSEQ multiplex PCR. The sample consists of under 100,000 clones, approximately 96% of them appearing once. Input material: PBMCs. These receptors were collected from a woman aged 18-29 years in good health and CMV-seronegative.

This clone came up once. V and J are TRBV7-9 and TRBJ2-1; TRBD1 might be the D (5 bases). The ends were cut back, 2 bases at V and 8 bases at J, with 13 bases in the middle. Germline CDR1 SEHNR, CDR2 FQNEAQ (reference sequence). The CDR3 is made up of 14 amino acids. Here the CDR3 reads CASSLRQGADEQFF. CDR3 DNA: TGTGCCAGCAGCTTACGTCAGGGTGCCGATGAGCAGTTCTTC.

This chain joins TRBV10-1 and TRBJ2-1, with 13 nucleotides matching TRBD2. Germline lookup yields CDR1 WNHNN and CDR2 SYGVQD (reference sequence). The trim removed 2 bases at V and 8 bases at J, leaving 3 bases unmatched. This CDR3 region has 15 residues. The CDR3 sequence: CASSEGTSGKYEQFF. The DNA for the CDR3 is TGCGCCAGCAGTGAGGGGACTAGCGGGAAGTATGAGCAGTTCTTC.

The V call is TRBV27, the J call TRBJ2-1; TRBD2 matches at 7 bases. This CDR3 has 19 residues. Germline assignment: CDR1 MNHEY and CDR2 SMNVEV (reference sequence). Unmatched junction bases numbered 22, after V lost 5 bases and J lost 6 bases. CDR3 in DNA: TGTGCCAGCAGTCCCGGTAGCCCGGTGCGGGAGCGGCGGGGCAATGAGCAGTTCTTC. Protein sequence: CASSPGSPVRERRGNEQFF.

The CDR3 loop is CASSALAGVYNEQFF. CDR3 DNA: TGTGCCAGCAGTGCCCTAGCGGGAGTCTACAATGAGCAGTTCTTC. The rearrangement joins TRBV6-4 to TRBJ2-1, with TRBD2 matching 10 bases. The germline V gene encodes CDR1 MRHNA and CDR2 SNTAGT. Germline trimming cut 4 bases from V and 3 bases from J; bases unmatched to any gene: 3. This CDR3 region has 15 residues.

This rearrangement joins TRBV28 to TRBJ2-5, with D perhaps TRBD1 (5 bases). V was trimmed by 4 bases and J by 1 base, leaving 13 bases between them. Germline lookup yields CDR1 MDHEN and CDR2 SYDVKM. The CDR3 runs to 15 residues. The CDR3 bases are TGTGCCAGCAGTTCCCCTGCCAGGGTCCAAGAGACCCAGTACTTC. It translates to CASSSPARVQETQYF.

This chain's CDR3 is CSVFTREGSGANVLTF. The CDR3 nucleotides are TGCAGCGTCTTTACTCGGGAGGGCTCTGGGGCCAACGTCCTGACTTTC. This chain links TRBV29-1 with TRBJ2-6; 8 bases agree with TRBD2. Unmatched junction bases numbered 7, after V lost 6 bases and J lost 0 bases. This CDR3 contains 16 residues. Germline V gene lookup returns CDR1 SQVTM and CDR2 ANQGSEA.

The V call is TRBV28, the J call TRBJ1-2; possible D gene TRBD1, 6 bases. Trimming removed 8 bases at V and 5 bases at J, with 12 bases between. Germline V lookup: CDR1 MDHEN, CDR2 SYDVKM. The CDR3 has 12 amino acids. The CDR3: CASGTTYYGYTF. CDR3 nucleotide sequence: TGTGCCAGCGGGACAACCTATTATGGCTACACCTTC.

The chain carries TRBV7-9 and TRBJ2-1; 8 nucleotides agree with TRBD2. Germline V gene data show CDR1 as SEHNR and CDR2 as FQNEAQ (reference sequence). The CDR3 runs to 16 residues. The V segment lost 4 bases and the J segment 5 bases; nucleotides outside the gene matches: 10. CDR3 sequence (DNA): TGTGCCAGCAGCTCCCGGGGGGGACTCGCTAACAATGAGCAGTTCTTC. Its protein is CASSSRGGLANNEQFF.